The text below deals with one TCR beta chain. Antigen specificity is unknown. The germline gives CDR1 LGHDT, CDR2 YNNKEL (reference sequence). Trimming cost V 1 base and J 3 bases, with 10 bases left between them. The length of the CDR3 is 14 residues. The data originate from a study of identical twins. A universal primer binding site was introduced by template switching. The final cDNA contained unique molecular identifiers. TCRdb re-called the 5' RACE reads through MiXCR, storing one row per CDR3 protein. The sample has roughly 350,000 distinct CDR3 sequences; about 9% are singletons. The study, taken as a whole, reports: Models underpredicted monozygotic twin sharing of out-of-frame TCR alpha. Invariant populations such as MAIT and iNKT cells could partly muddle zero-insertion analyses. For out-of-frame beta sequences, excess twin sharing was weaker.

The gene calls are TRBV3-1 and TRBJ2-7; D is unclear. This sequence originates from a woman aged 50 to 60 in good health. The sample taken for sequencing was naive T cells sorted from blood. The CDR3, as DNA: TGTGCCAGCAGCCAAGCGGGTTGGATCTACGAGCAGTACTTC. Protein: CASSQAGWIYEQYF.